This T cell receptor (beta chain) was sequenced during a study of T cells expressing NK-cell markers. CDR1 is SGDLS and CDR2 is YYNGEE in the germline V gene. The CDR3 sequence is 15 residues long. From the 5' RACE reads, TCRdb lists one entry per CDR3 protein and no DNA. This sample's table reports approximately 150,000 distinct CDR3 sequences. Comments on this clonotype: Its matching antigen is unknown.

Broader study findings: In a few donors, these clonotypes also led the CD3+CD56-NKG2C+ fraction.

Sequencing was carried out using blood T cells: a sorted CD56 or NKG2C T cell subset, CD4+ or CD8+ T cells, or bulk PBMC T cells (not recorded which). The chain couples TRBV9 to TRBJ2-1; the TCRdb call, TRBD2, lacks DNA for checking. The origin of this receptor is a man between 18 and 29 years old in good health. CDR3 protein: CASSVEQGGNNEQFF.